This T cell receptor beta chain appears in the sequencing data of a study of long-term antiretroviral therapy in people with HIV. Study at large: By about a decade, the earliest samples predate the 2015 immediate-ART recommendation. Study-wide points: Viral resistance, ART adherence and therapy changes all lacked available data.

They ran version v3.0 of the immunoSEQ assay at survey level. Sequencing used immunoSEQ multiplex PCR; TCRdb keeps in-frame clones, though not all of them. This sample carries around 9,600 clones, approximately 80% of them seen once, and the ten largest clones take approximately 15%. Germline assignment: CDR1 LGHNA and CDR2 YSLEER. CDR3 length: 17 amino acids. J was trimmed by 3 bases and V by 0 bases; bases with no gene match: 1. On this clone: Its target is unknown.

Donors each had at least one pre-ART PBMC sample and at least two post-ART ones. Only United States sites treated participants with HIV. This TCR was recovered from a man aged 25 to 40 with HIV. The V call is TRBV4-3, the J call TRBJ2-2, with 13 bases identical to TRBD2. The sample consisted of unsorted PBMCs, taken 0.4 years before starting antiretroviral therapy. CDR3 DNA: TGCGCCAGCAGCCAAGACGGACTAGCGGGAGACACCGGGGAGCTGTTTTTT. Translated, it gives CASSQDGLAGDTGELFF.